The present T cell receptor beta chain was sequenced within a study of T cell responses to AZD1222 COVID-19 vaccine. General study findings and limits: Among AZD1222 vaccinees, only six or seven were seropositive at baseline.

CDR3 length: 12 residues. Trimming pared 8 bases from V and 7 bases from J, leaving 12 bases between. The germline V gene has CDR1 LNHDA and CDR2 SQIVND (reference sequence). This clone appeared a few times. Its matching antigen is unknown. Produced via immunoSEQ multiplex PCR; TCRdb's table is partial and in-frame only. Counted here are about 140,000 clones, roughly 90% occurring once; the ten biggest clones make up about 1.5%. The genes are TRBV19 and TRBJ1-5; D is perhaps TRBD1 (6 bases). Specimen: peripheral blood, collected on day 0 of AZD1222 vaccination. This receptor was obtained from an adult in good health. The CDR3 reads CASAGVGQPQHF. The CDR3 nucleotides read TGTGCCAGTGCAGGGGTGGGACAGCCCCAGCATTTT.